Listed below are T cell receptor beta chains from one sample, sequenced in a study of CD8+CD57+ T cells in acquired aplastic anemia. Via MiXCR, TCRdb re-called the reads, giving one row per CDR3 protein. The repertoire has some 220,000 distinct CDR3 sequences, approximately 35% of them found once; the top ten carry 1.1%. Sequencing was performed on sorted CD4+, CD8+, or CD8+CD57+ T cells (not recorded which) from PBMCs. The receptors come from a human donor in good health, serving as a control. Both conserved end residues are part of each CDR3. Fields, in order: J gene, V gene, D gene, clone size, CDR3 DNA, CDR3 protein. A D gene is named only where the DNA matches it firmly. Only some rows state a clone size, as once, few, many or a class for expanded clones.

TRBJ2-7	TRBV29-1	TRBD1	many	TGCAGCGCCGGACAGGGCAACGAGCAGTACTTC	CSAGQGNEQYF
TRBJ1-2	TRBV6-1	-	many	TGTGCCAGCAGTGCTGGGAAAGCTAACTATGGCTACACCTTC	CASSAGKANYGYTF
TRBJ2-1	TRBV9	-	few	TGTGCCAGCAGTCTACTTAGCGGTTCCTACAATGAGCAGTTCTTC	CASSLLSGSYNEQFF
TRBJ2-1	TRBV12-3/TRBV12-4	-	few	TGTGCCAGCAGCCGCGCGAGGGCCGGCCCACCTTACAATGAGCAGTTCTTC	CASSRARAGPPYNEQFF
TRBJ1-1	TRBV10-3	-	-	TGTGCCATCAGGGGGTGGGAAGCCACTGAAGCTTTCTTT	CAIRGWEATEAFF
TRBJ1-3	TRBV4-2	TRBD1	few	TGTGCCAGCAGCCAAGAAGGGACAGTTTCTGGAAACACCATATATTTT	CASSQEGTVSGNTIYF
TRBJ2-7	TRBV24-1	TRBD1	many	TGTGCCACCAGTGACGGACAGGGACGGGAGCAGTACTTC	CATSDGQGREQYF
TRBJ2-7	TRBV20-1	-	many	TGCAGCTGCTCCCCGCCGAGCGGACTTTCCTACGAGCAGTACTTC	CSCSPPSGLSYEQYF
TRBJ2-5	TRBV7-9	TRBD2	many	TGTGCCAGCAGCTTGGGACTAGCGGGAGGGCGAGGGCGAGAGACCCAGTACTTC	CASSLGLAGGRGRETQYF
TRBJ2-5	TRBV19	-	many	TGTGCCAGTAGTATATGGGGGCAAGGCCAAGAGACCCAGTACTTC	CASSIWGQGQETQYF
TRBJ1-1	TRBV6-1	-	few	TGTGCCAGCAGACTTCGTCTGGGGACTGAAGCTTTCTTT	CASRLRLGTEAFF
TRBJ2-7	TRBV3-1	-	many	TGTGCCAGCAGCCAAGGTCGCTCCTACGAGCAGTACTTC	CASSQGRSYEQYF
TRBJ1-1	TRBV9	-	once	TGTGCCAGCAGCGTAGTTTGGGGCGGGAACACTGAAGCTTTCTTT	CASSVVWGGNTEAFF
TRBJ1-6	TRBV10-3	TRBD1	few	TGTGCCCTCAGTGACCGGGACAGGTCTAATTCACCCCCCCACTTT	CALSDRDRSNSPPHF
TRBJ1-3	TRBV15	TRBD1	-	TGTGCCACCAGCCCGACAGGGAGGGGAAACACCATATATTTT	CATSPTGRGNTIYF
TRBJ2-2	TRBV7-3	-	few	TGTGCCAGCAGCTTAAATTCCCCGGGCACCGGGGAGCTGTTTTTT	CASSLNSPGTGELFF
TRBJ1-6	TRBV25-1	-	-	TGTGCCAGCAGTGGGGGGCTTGGTTCACCCCTCCACTTT	CASSGGLGSPLHF
TRBJ2-7	TRBV7-2	-	-	TGTGCCAGCAGCCCCGGGCCCTCCTACGAGCAGTACTTC	CASSPGPSYEQYF
TRBJ2-3	TRBV2	-	-	TGTGCCAGCAGTGTCGTTGAGAGGGTAGCAGATACGCAGTATTTT	CASSVVERVADTQYF
TRBJ1-5	TRBV7-2	-	many	TGTGCCAGCAGCTTAAGCGGCAGGGTGGTTCAGCCCCAGCATTTT	CASSLSGRVVQPQHF
TRBJ1-1	TRBV7-2	-	-	TGTGCCAGCAGCCAGGTAGGCGGGGAAGCTTTCTTT	CASSQVGGEAFF
TRBJ1-3	TRBV7-9	-	-	TGTGCCAGCAGCGCAGGCCACTCTGGAAACACCATATATTTT	CASSAGHSGNTIYF
TRBJ2-1	TRBV10-2	TRBD2	-	TGTGCCAGCAGCCACGGACTAGCGGGGTGGGCGGCCTACAATGAGCAGTTCTTC	CASSHGLAGWAAYNEQFF
TRBJ2-3	TRBV12-3/TRBV12-4	-	-	TGTGCCAGCAGTTCGGCGGGCTTCTTCACAGATGCGCAGTATTTT	CASSSAGFFTDAQYF
TRBJ2-1	TRBV2	TRBD2	-	TGTGCCAGCAGTATAGGCGGGAGGTACAATGAGCAGTTCTTC	CASSIGGRYNEQFF
TRBJ1-2	TRBV24-1	TRBD1	-	TGTGCCACCAGTGATGCAGGGGGCGCATTTGGCTACACCTTC	CATSDAGGAFGYTF
TRBJ2-1	TRBV7-8	-	many	TGTGCCAGCAGCTTGGTACCGGGCCCTTGGAATGAGCAGTTCTTC	CASSLVPGPWNEQFF
TRBJ2-2	TRBV24-1	-	-	TGTGCCGCCAGTGATTGGAGGAACACCGGGGAGCCGTTTTTT	CAASDWRNTGEPFF
TRBJ1-3	TRBV4-1	TRBD1	-	TGCGCCAGCGGCCACGACAGGGACAGGTCCGCGGGAGACACCATATATTTT	CASGHDRDRSAGDTIYF
TRBJ2-2	TRBV12-3/TRBV12-4	-	-	TGTGCCAGCAGTTTACTCCGAATCACCGGGGAGCTGTTTTTT	CASSLLRITGELFF
TRBJ1-4	TRBV20-1	-	many	TGCAGCGCCCTGGGGGTAACTAATGAAAAACTGTTTTTT	CSALGVTNEKLFF
TRBJ2-3	TRBV20-1	-	many	TGCAGTGCTAGTCGCCAAAGCACAGATACGCAGTATTTT	CSASRQSTDTQYF
TRBJ1-1	TRBV6-1	-	many	TGTGCCACCATGGACACCTCAGCCACTGAAGCTTTCTTT	CATMDTSATEAFF
TRBJ1-6	TRBV3-1	TRBD1	few	TGTGCCAGCAGAGACAGGGCCAGGAGCTCCTATAATTCACCCCTCCACTTT	CASRDRARSSYNSPLHF
TRBJ1-3	TRBV4-1	TRBD1	-	TGCGCCAGCAGCCAACCCGGGACAGGGGTTGGAAACACCATATATTTT	CASSQPGTGVGNTIYF
TRBJ1-2	TRBV12-3/TRBV12-4	-	many	TGTGCCAGCAGTCCCCCGGGGTGGGGGCGAGGCTACACCTTC	CASSPPGWGRGYTF
TRBJ1-2	TRBV12-3/TRBV12-4	-	many	TGTGCCAGCAGTTTCACAGACGACAGATATGGCTACACCTTC	CASSFTDDRYGYTF
TRBJ2-7	TRBV11-2	TRBD1	many	TGTGCCAGCAGCTCCGGACAGGGCCCCGTCTACGAGCAGTACTTC	CASSSGQGPVYEQYF
TRBJ2-5	TRBV15	-	-	TGTGCCACCAGCAGAGTAGGAGGGTACCAAGAGACCCAGTACTTC	CATSRVGGYQETQYF
TRBJ1-2	TRBV18	-	-	TGTGCCAGCTCCCCGGGACTTGGGGCTAACTATGGCTACACCTTC	CASSPGLGANYGYTF
TRBJ2-1	TRBV6-1	-	many	TGTGCCAGCAGTCTCCGTGACTACAATGAGCAGTTCTTC	CASSLRDYNEQFF
TRBJ1-2	TRBV10-3	TRBD1	-	TGTGCCATCACTGGCGGGACAGGGGACTATGGCTACACCTTC	CAITGGTGDYGYTF
TRBJ2-2	TRBV2	-	many	TGTGCCAGCAGGAAAACGGGACCCGGGGAGCTGTTTTTT	CASRKTGPGELFF
TRBJ2-7	TRBV30	-	few	TGTGCCTGGAGCCGGGGGATGATCGACGAGCAGTACTTC	CAWSRGMIDEQYF
TRBJ2-7	TRBV5-5	TRBD2	many	TGTGCCAGCAGCTTGGAGGGCGGGAGGAGCACCTACGAGCAGTACTTC	CASSLEGGRSTYEQYF
TRBJ2-5	TRBV20-1	-	-	TGCAGTGCTAGGACCGCCCAGAAGGAGACCCAGTACTTC	CSARTAQKETQYF
TRBJ1-2	TRBV20-1	-	few	TGCAGTGCCGGAGGAGGGGGGTGGGGAACTAACTATGGCTACACCTTC	CSAGGGGWGTNYGYTF
TRBJ1-2	TRBV29-1	-	-	TGCAGCGTTTTTGGACTGGGTGGCTACACCTTC	CSVFGLGGYTF
TRBJ1-6	TRBV6-5	-	many	TGTGCCAGCAGTTACTCTTGGGGGTCGGGCTCACCCCTCCACTTT	CASSYSWGSGSPLHF
TRBJ1-5	TRBV19	-	many	TGTGCCAGTAGTAATCTGAGTGTGAGGGATCAGCCCCAGCATTTT	CASSNLSVRDQPQHF
TRBJ2-7	TRBV30	-	-	TGTGCCTGGGAGGGTCCCTACGAGCAGTACTTC	CAWEGPYEQYF
TRBJ2-5	TRBV2	-	many	TGTGCCAGCAGCCGCGAGGGACAAGAGACCCAGTACTTC	CASSREGQETQYF
TRBJ2-7	TRBV6-1	TRBD1	-	TGTGCCAGCAGTGGAAGAGCGGGACAGGGGGCTATCGAGCAGTACTTC	CASSGRAGQGAIEQYF
TRBJ2-7	TRBV7-9	TRBD2	-	TGTGCCAGCAGCCGGCCGGGCGGGAGATATGACGAGCAGTACTTC	CASSRPGGRYDEQYF
TRBJ1-2	TRBV6-1	-	many	TGTGCCAGCCGTGACGCCAGCTACACCTTC	CASRDASYTF
TRBJ1-5	TRBV2	TRBD1	-	TGTGCCAGCCGAGGGACAGGGATTAATCAGCCCCAGCATTTT	CASRGTGINQPQHF
TRBJ1-1	TRBV6-4	-	few	TGTGCCAGCAGTGGTACCTGGAACACTGAAGCTTTCTTT	CASSGTWNTEAFF
TRBJ1-1	TRBV4-1	-	-	TGCGCCAGCAGCCATCAGGGTACCCGGGCTGAAGCTTTCTTT	CASSHQGTRAEAFF